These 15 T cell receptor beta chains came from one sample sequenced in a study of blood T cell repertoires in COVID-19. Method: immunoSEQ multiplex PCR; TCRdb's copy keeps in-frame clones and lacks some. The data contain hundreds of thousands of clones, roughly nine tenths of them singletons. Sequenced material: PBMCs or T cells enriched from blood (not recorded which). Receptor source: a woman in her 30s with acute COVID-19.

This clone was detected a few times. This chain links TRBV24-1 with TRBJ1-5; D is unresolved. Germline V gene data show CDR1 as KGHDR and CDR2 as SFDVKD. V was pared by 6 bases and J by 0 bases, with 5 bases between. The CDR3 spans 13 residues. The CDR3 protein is CATSQYSNQPQHF. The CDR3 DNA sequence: TGTGCCACCAGTCAGTATAGCAATCAGCCCCAGCATTTT.

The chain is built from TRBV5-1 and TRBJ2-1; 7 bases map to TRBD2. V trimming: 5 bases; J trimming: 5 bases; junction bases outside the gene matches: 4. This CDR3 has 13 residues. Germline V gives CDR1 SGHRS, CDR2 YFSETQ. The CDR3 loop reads CASRPGGNNEQFF. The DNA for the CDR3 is TGCGCCAGCAGACCGGGGGGTAACAATGAGCAGTTCTTC.

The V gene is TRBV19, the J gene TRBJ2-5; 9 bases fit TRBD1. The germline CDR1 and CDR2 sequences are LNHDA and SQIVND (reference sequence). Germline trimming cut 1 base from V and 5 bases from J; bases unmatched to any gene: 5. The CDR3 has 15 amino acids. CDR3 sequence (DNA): TGTGCCAGTAGTATAGGGACAGGGGTTTCGGAGACCCAGTACTTC. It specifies CASSIGTGVSETQYF.

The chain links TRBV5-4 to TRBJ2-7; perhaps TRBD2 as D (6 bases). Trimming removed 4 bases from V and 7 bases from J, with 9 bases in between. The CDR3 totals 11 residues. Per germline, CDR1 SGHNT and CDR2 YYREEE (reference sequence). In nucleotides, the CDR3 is TGTGCCAGCAGCGACGCGGGGGAGCAGTACTTC. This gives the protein CASSDAGEQYF.

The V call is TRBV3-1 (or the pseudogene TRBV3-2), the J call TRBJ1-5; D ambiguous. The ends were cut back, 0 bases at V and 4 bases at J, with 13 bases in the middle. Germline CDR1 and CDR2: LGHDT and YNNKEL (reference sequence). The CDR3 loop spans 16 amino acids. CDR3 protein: CASSQDSYGENQPQHF. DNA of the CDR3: TGTGCCAGCAGCCAAGACTCCTACGGGGAGAATCAGCCCCAGCATTTT.

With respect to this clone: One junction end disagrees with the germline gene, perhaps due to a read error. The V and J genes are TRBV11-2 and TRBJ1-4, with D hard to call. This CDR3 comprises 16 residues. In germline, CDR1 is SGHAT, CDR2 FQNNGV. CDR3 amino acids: CASSLDLAVHNEKLFF. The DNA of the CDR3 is TGTGCCAGCAGCCTAGACTTGGCAGTTCACAATGAAAAACTGTTTTTT.

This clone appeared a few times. For the CDR3, the DNA is TGTGCCAGCAGCCCGGGAGAACCCTTTTCACCCCTCCACTTT. It specifies CASSPGEPFSPLHF. This chain links TRBV7-9 with TRBJ1-6; D remains ambiguous. CDR1 is SEHNR and CDR2 is FQNEAQ in the germline V gene (reference sequence). Trimming took 5 bases from V and 9 from J, leaving 14 bases between them. The CDR3 is made up of 14 amino acids.

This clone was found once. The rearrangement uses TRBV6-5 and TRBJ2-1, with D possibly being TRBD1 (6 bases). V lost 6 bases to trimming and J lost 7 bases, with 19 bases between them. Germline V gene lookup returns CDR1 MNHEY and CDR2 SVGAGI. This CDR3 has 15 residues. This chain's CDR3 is CASSPNRVFLNEQFF. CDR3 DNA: TGTGCCAGCAGCCCCAACAGGGTCTTTTTGAATGAGCAGTTCTTC.

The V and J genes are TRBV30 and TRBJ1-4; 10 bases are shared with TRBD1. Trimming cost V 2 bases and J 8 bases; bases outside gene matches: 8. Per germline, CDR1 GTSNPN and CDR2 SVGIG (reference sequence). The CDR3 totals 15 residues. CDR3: CAWSLKGQGQEKLFF. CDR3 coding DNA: TGTGCCTGGAGTCTCAAGGGACAGGGGCAGGAAAAACTGTTTTTT.

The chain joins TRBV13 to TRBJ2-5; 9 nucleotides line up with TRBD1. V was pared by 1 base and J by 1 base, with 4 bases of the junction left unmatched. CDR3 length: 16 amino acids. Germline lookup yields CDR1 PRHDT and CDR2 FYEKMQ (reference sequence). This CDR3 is CASSLDRGPSQETQYF. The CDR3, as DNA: TGTGCCAGCAGCTTAGACAGGGGGCCATCCCAAGAGACCCAGTACTTC.

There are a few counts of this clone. The CDR3 spells CASSPNALARELFF. In nucleotides, the CDR3 is TGTGCCAGCAGCCCGAATGCACTAGCCCGGGAGCTGTTTTTT. The gene calls are TRBV7-2 and TRBJ2-2, with D possibly TRBD2 on 6 matching bases. With 5 bases removed from V and 9 bases from J, the gap between germline ends came to 16 bases. Germline CDR1 SGHTA, CDR2 FQGNSA. The CDR3 sequence is 14 residues long.

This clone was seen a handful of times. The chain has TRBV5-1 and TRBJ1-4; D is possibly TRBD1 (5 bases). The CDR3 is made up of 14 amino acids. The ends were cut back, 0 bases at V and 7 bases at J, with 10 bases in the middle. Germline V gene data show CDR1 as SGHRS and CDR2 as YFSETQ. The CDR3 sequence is CASSLGQGLEKLFF. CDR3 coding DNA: TGCGCCAGCAGCTTGGGCCAGGGACTTGAAAAACTGTTTTTT.

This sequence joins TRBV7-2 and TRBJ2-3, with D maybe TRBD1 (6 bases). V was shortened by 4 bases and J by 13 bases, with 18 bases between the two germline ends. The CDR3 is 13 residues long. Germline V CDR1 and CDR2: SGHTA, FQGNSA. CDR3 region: CASSSSRQAWEYF. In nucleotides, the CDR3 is TGTGCCAGCAGCTCCTCTAGACAGGCGTGGGAGTATTTT.

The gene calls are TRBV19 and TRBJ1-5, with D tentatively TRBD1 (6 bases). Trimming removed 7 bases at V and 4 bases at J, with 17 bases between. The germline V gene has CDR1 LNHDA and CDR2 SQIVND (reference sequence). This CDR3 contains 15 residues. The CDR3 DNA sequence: TGTGCCAGTACTGAAGCCGGGACACCAAATCAGCCCCAGCATTTT. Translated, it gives CASTEAGTPNQPQHF.

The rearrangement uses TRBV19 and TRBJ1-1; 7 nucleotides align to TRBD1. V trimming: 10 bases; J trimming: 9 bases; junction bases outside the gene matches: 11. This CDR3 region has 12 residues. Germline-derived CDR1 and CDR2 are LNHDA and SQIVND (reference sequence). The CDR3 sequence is CATQQGFSKAFF. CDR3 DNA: TGTGCCACCCAACAGGGGTTCTCGAAAGCTTTCTTT.